This passage covers 24 T cell receptor beta chains from one sample sequenced in a study of shared clonotypes between healthy human individuals. The assay was immunoSEQ multiplex PCR, and TCRdb's table has in-frame clones only and misses some. The sample records roughly 1.5 million clones, roughly 98% being singletons. Sequencing was performed on naive CD4+ T cells sorted from blood. The subset denotes: CD45RA+ positively selected. The receptors were sampled from a man younger than 40 in good health.

Note on this clone: Other DNA sequences in this specimen translate into the identical CDR3. The V gene is TRBV27, the J gene TRBJ2-5; the D gene is possibly TRBD1 (6 bases). This CDR3 region has 14 residues. CDR1 is MNHEY, CDR2 SMNVEV, per germline (reference sequence). Trimming shortened V by 1 base and J by 5 bases, and 11 bases separated the two germline ends. The CDR3, as DNA: TGTGCCAGCAGTTTATGGGGGCGCGAGGAGACCCAGTACTTC. Protein product: CASSLWGREETQYF.

The V gene is TRBV7-3, the J gene TRBJ2-1; D not resolved. V was pared by 5 bases and J by 4 bases, with 12 bases between. The CDR3 extends over 14 amino acids. Germline CDR1 SGHTA, CDR2 FQGTGA. The CDR3 protein is CASSPKGRYNEQFF. The DNA of the CDR3 is TGTGCCAGCAGCCCTAAGGGCAGGTACAATGAGCAGTTCTTC.

In DNA, the CDR3 is TGTGCCAGCAGTTTATCGTACAGAAGGGCTGGAAACACCATATATTTT. This sequence encodes CASSLSYRRAGNTIYF. The V and J genes are TRBV27 and TRBJ1-3; D gene ambiguous. V was trimmed by 0 bases and J by 2 bases, leaving 11 bases between them. CDR3 length: 16 residues. Per the germline V gene, CDR1 is MNHEY and CDR2 is SMNVEV (reference sequence).

V usage is TRBV19 and J usage is TRBJ2-7; unclear D gene. V lost 5 bases to trimming and J lost 1 base, with 9 bases between them. This CDR3 is built from 13 residues. Germline V CDR1 and CDR2: LNHDA, SQIVND (reference sequence). DNA for the CDR3: TGTGCCAGTAGTGCGGCACAGTCCTACGAGCAGTACTTC. Translation gives CASSAAQSYEQYF. Full variable domain (missing parts from reference TRBV19 and TRBJ2-7): DGGITQSPKYLFRKEGQNVTLSCEQNLNHDAMYWYRQDPGQGLRLIYYSQIVNDFQKGDIAEGYSVSREKKESFPLTVTSAQKNPTAFYLCASSAAQSYEQYFGPGTRLTVT.

The rearrangement links TRBV5-1 to TRBJ1-3; D is unclear. The V gene's germline CDR1 is SGHRS and CDR2 YFSETQ. The CDR3 has 12 residues. The V end lost 4 bases, the J end lost 4 bases, and 6 bases lay between the germline ends. CDR3 residues: CASSPTGNTIYF. DNA for the CDR3: TGCGCCAGCAGCCCTACCGGAAACACCATATATTTT.

The chain combines TRBV18 with TRBJ2-5; 11 positions match TRBD2. The last part of the DNA fits TRBJ2-7 better; the J call may be wrong. The CDR3 consists of 14 residues. Germline V gene lookup returns CDR1 KGHSH and CDR2 LQKENI. The chain's CDR3 is CASSPGLAGNEQYF. In nucleotides, the CDR3 is TGTGCCAGCTCACCCGGACTAGCGGGCAACGAGCAGTACTTC.

The chain couples TRBV5-1 to TRBJ1-1; TRBD1 aligns across 9 bases. There are 15 residues in the CDR3. V was clipped by 3 bases and J by 1 base; unmatched bases: 4. The germline V gene has CDR1 SGHRS and CDR2 YFSETQ. The CDR3 DNA sequence: TGCGCCAGCAGCTCGGGGACAGGGAGGAACACTGAAGCTTTCTTT. Translation: CASSSGTGRNTEAFF.

The rearrangement uses TRBV28 and TRBJ2-7; D might be TRBD2 (5 bases). CDR3 size: 11 residues. The germline gives CDR1 MDHEN, CDR2 SYDVKM. Trimming shortened V by 7 bases and J by 6 bases, and 10 bases separated the two germline ends. CDR3 DNA: TGTGCCAGCACGGACTTTAGCGAGCAGTACTTC. Translating it yields CASTDFSEQYF.

Concerning this clone itself: The same CDR3 also results from other DNA sequences found in this sample. The chain uses TRBV5-1 and TRBJ1-1; the D is unclear. CDR1 and CDR2 from the germline V gene are SGHRS and YFSETQ. This CDR3 contains 13 residues. The V and J ends lost 0 bases and 3 bases respectively, with 6 bases between them. CDR3 coding DNA: TGCGCCAGCAGCTTGGATCTCGACACTGAAGCTTTCTTT. This sequence encodes CASSLDLDTEAFF.

The V and J genes are TRBV5-4 and TRBJ2-5; D call uncertain. CDR1 and CDR2 from the germline V gene are SGHNT and YYREEE (reference sequence). The ends were cut back, 0 bases at V and 5 bases at J, with 14 bases in the middle. This CDR3 is built from 15 residues. CDR3 protein: CASSLAAFGLETQYF. The CDR3 bases are TGTGCCAGCAGCTTGGCCGCGTTTGGGCTCGAGACCCAGTACTTC.

This sequence joins TRBV6-5 and TRBJ1-5; 8 bases align to TRBD1. CDR3 length equals 15 residues. V was pared by 6 bases and J by 2 bases, with 6 bases of the junction left unmatched. Germline V CDR1 and CDR2: MNHEY, SVGAGI. CDR3 amino acids: CASSKQGGGNQPQHF. The CDR3 bases are TGTGCCAGCAGCAAACAGGGGGGTGGCAATCAGCCCCAGCATTTT.

The chain has TRBV7-8 and TRBJ2-7; tentatively, D is TRBD1 or TRBD2 (5 bases each). V was pared by 3 bases and J by 3 bases, with 21 bases between. The CDR3 sequence is 17 residues long. The germline V gene has CDR1 SGHVS and CDR2 FQNEAQ. The CDR3 region is CASSLAHSGRPLYEQYF. The CDR3 DNA is TGTGCCAGCAGCTTGGCTCATTCAGGGAGACCGCTCTACGAGCAGTACTTC.

V gene TRBV11-2 combines with J gene TRBJ2-2, with no clear D. The germline V and J ends were trimmed by 5 bases and 2 bases, with 9 bases remaining between them. CDR3 length: 14 residues. Per the germline V gene, CDR1 is SGHAT and CDR2 is FQNNGV. The CDR3 DNA reads TGTGCCAGCAGCCCAGCCAGAAACACCGGGGAGCTGTTTTTT. Its translation: CASSPARNTGELFF.

This clone was detected once. The chain is built from TRBV15 and TRBJ1-5; D is perhaps TRBD1 (5 bases). V lost 0 bases and J lost 2, with 20 bases in between. The CDR3 loop spans 19 amino acids. Germline V gene data show CDR1 as LNHNV and CDR2 as YYDKDF (reference sequence). The CDR3 sequence: CATSRDFGDSWSGNQPQHF. The CDR3 nucleotides are TGTGCCACCAGCAGAGATTTTGGAGACAGCTGGTCCGGCAATCAGCCCCAGCATTTT.

The count of this clone is one. The chain is built from TRBV28 and TRBJ2-1; D is possibly TRBD2 (6 bases). The germline V gene encodes CDR1 MDHEN and CDR2 SYDVKM. The CDR3 spans 15 residues. Trimming stripped 6 bases from V and 4 bases from J, with 16 bases between. The CDR3 sequence: CASSFGLKGYNEQFF. CDR3 bases: TGTGCCAGCAGCTTTGGACTAAAGGGATACAATGAGCAGTTCTTC.

This chain connects TRBV9 to TRBJ2-3, with 7 bases identical to TRBD1. There are 14 residues in the CDR3. Germline CDR1 SGDLS, CDR2 YYNGEE. Trimming at V came to 3 bases and at J to 1 base, leaving 2 bases not matched to a gene. CDR3: CASSAQGGTDTQYF. The CDR3 DNA is TGTGCCAGCAGCGCTCAGGGGGGCACAGATACGCAGTATTTT.

There are a few counts of this clone. The chain uses TRBV5-1 and TRBJ2-7; the match to TRBD1 covers 7 bases. The V and J ends lost 0 bases and 5 bases, in that order; junction bases with no gene match: 8. CDR3 size: 15 residues. The germline V gene encodes CDR1 SGHRS and CDR2 YFSETQ. CDR3 residues: CASSLAETGPHEQYF. The CDR3 nucleotides are TGCGCCAGCAGCTTGGCCGAGACAGGGCCCCACGAGCAGTACTTC.

V usage is TRBV7-2 and J usage is TRBJ2-7; D gene uncertain. Germline V lookup: CDR1 SGHTA, CDR2 FQGNSA. The germline V and J ends were trimmed by 5 bases and 3 bases, with 17 bases remaining between them. The CDR3 contains 15 residues. CDR3 residues: CASSILFGPLYEQYF. The CDR3 DNA reads TGTGCCAGCAGCATACTCTTCGGGCCCCTCTACGAGCAGTACTTC.

This chain joins TRBV28 and TRBJ2-5; 8 bases agree with TRBD1. The CDR3 is 13 residues long. With 7 bases clipped from V and 5 bases from J, the junction kept 6 bases outside the gene matches. The germline V gene has CDR1 MDHEN and CDR2 SYDVKM. The CDR3 is CASTSGGRETQYF. The CDR3 DNA is TGTGCCAGCACTTCAGGGGGCCGGGAGACCCAGTACTTC. Based on the CDR3 plus reference TRBV28 and TRBJ2-5, the full variable domain is DVKVTQSSRYLVKRTGEKVFLECVQDMDHENMFWYRQDPGLGLRLIYFSYDVKMKEKGDIPEGYSVSREKKERFSLILESASTNQTSMYLCASTSGGRETQYFGPGTRLLVL.

The count of this clone is one. The CDR3 protein is CASSIGQRVGEQFF. DNA of the CDR3: TGTGCCAGTAGTATCGGCCAAAGGGTTGGTGAGCAGTTCTTC. The V call is TRBV19, the J call TRBJ2-1; D is undetermined. V lost 3 bases and J 9 bases, leaving 15 bases between the germline ends. The germline CDR1 and CDR2 sequences are LNHDA and SQIVND (reference sequence). The CDR3 contains 14 residues.

On this clone: Within the sample, other DNA sequences also encode this same CDR3. The chain carries TRBV20-1 and TRBJ2-4; D is ambiguous. CDR1 is DFQATT and CDR2 is SNEGSKA in the germline V gene (reference sequence). V lost 5 bases and J lost 1, with 0 bases in between. This CDR3 has 10 amino acids. CDR3: CSAAKNIQYF. In nucleotides, the CDR3 is TGCAGTGCTGCCAAAAACATTCAGTACTTC.

DNA for the CDR3: TGTGCCAGTAGTTCACAGGGCCCGCAGTATTTT. This gives the protein CASSSQGPQYF. The chain is built from TRBV19 and TRBJ2-3; a weak D match, TRBD1 (6 bases). Trimming took off 5 bases at V and 10 bases at J, with 10 bases between the two ends. CDR1 is LNHDA, CDR2 SQIVND, per germline (reference sequence). The CDR3 contains 11 residues.

The chain uses TRBV14 and TRBJ2-7; perhaps TRBD1 as D (5 bases). The CDR3 length is 20 residues. CDR1 is SGHDN, CDR2 FVKESK, per germline. Trimming took 2 bases from V and 2 from J, leaving 28 bases between them. In DNA, the CDR3 is TGTGCCAGCAGCCAACGCCTCCAGGGCTCAGAACCCCTTTTCCCCTACGAGCAGTACTTC. It yields the protein CASSQRLQGSEPLFPYEQYF.

This clone was observed a single time. The genes are TRBV19 and TRBJ1-5, with D maybe TRBD1 (5 bases). Trimming removed 7 bases at V and 0 bases at J, with 13 bases between. Germline V gene sequence: CDR1 LNHDA, CDR2 SQIVND (reference sequence). The CDR3 sequence is 15 residues long. The DNA for the CDR3 is TGTGCCAGTACATCGGGGGAATATAGCAATCAGCCCCAGCATTTT. Translation: CASTSGEYSNQPQHF. Supplemented by reference TRBV19 and TRBJ1-5, the full variable domain reads DGGITQSPKYLFRKEGQNVTLSCEQNLNHDAMYWYRQDPGQGLRLIYYSQIVNDFQKGDIAEGYSVSREKKESFPLTVTSAQKNPTAFYLCASTSGEYSNQPQHFGDGTRLSIL.